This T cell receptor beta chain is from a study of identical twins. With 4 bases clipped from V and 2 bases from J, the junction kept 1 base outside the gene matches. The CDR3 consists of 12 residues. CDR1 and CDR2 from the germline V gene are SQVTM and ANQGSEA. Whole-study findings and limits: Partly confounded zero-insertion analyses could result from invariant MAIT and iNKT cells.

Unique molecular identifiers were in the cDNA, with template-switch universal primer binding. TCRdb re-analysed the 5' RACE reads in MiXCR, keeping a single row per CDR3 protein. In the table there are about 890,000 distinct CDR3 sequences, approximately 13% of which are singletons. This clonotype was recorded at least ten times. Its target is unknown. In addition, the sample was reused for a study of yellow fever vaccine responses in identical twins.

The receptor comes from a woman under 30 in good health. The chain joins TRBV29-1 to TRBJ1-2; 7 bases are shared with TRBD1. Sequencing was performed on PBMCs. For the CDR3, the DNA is TGCAGCGTTGTACAGGGGAACTATGGCTACACCTTC. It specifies CSVVQGNYGYTF.